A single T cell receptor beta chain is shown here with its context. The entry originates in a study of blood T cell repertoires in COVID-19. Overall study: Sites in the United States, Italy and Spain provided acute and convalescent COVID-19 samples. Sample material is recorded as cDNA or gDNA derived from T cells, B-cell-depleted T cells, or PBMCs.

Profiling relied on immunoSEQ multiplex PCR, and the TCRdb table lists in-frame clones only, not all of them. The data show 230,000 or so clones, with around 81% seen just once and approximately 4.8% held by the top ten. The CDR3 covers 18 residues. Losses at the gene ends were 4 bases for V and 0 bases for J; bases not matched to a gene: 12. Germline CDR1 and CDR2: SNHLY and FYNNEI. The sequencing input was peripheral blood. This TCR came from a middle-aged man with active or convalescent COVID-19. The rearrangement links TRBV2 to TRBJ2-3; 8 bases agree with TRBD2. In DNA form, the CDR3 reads TGTGCCAGCAGTGGGGGAGGTAGCGGGGTTACCAGCACAGATACGCAGTATTTT. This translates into CASSGGGSGVTSTDTQYF.